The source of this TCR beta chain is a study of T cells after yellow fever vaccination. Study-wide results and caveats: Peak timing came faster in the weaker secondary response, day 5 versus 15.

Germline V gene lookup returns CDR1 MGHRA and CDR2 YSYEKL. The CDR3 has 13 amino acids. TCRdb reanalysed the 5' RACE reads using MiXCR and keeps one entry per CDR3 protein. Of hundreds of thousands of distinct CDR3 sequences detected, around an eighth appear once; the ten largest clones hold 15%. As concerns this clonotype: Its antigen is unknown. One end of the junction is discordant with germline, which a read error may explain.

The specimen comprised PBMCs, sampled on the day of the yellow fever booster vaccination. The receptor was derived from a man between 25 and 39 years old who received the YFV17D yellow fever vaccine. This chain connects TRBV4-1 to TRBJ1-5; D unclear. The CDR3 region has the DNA TGCGCCAGCGGCCAAAGTGGCAATCAGCCCCAGCATTTT. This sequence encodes CASGQSGNQPQHF.